The rows below give T cell receptor beta chains drawn from one sample of a study of blood T cell repertoires in COVID-19. Using immunoSEQ multiplex PCR, the repertoire was profiled, and TCRdb retains in-frame clones only, with some absent. This table has roughly 380,000 clones, roughly 90% appearing once. Sequenced material: peripheral blood. The origin of the receptors is a woman aged 55-69 years with COVID-19, enrolled during active disease. Both conserved end residues are part of each CDR3. The D gene is left open where the match is weak. Size is stated for part of the rows, as once, few or many counts, or as a class when the clone is expanded.

V	D	J	size	DNA	CDR3
TRBV5-4	TRBD2	TRBJ2-3	.	TGTGCCAGCAGCTTTCGGTTAGCGGGGGGGCCGGAAGATACGCAGTATTTT	CASSFRLAGGPEDTQYF
TRBV19	TRBD1	TRBJ1-5	.	TGTGCCAGTAGTATTATTGCGGGACAGGGGGGCCAGCCCCAGCATTTT	CASSIIAGQGGQPQHF
TRBV6-1	.	TRBJ1-5	.	TGTGCCAGCAGTGAAGCCGGCGGCCAGCCCCAGCATTTT	CASSEAGGQPQHF
TRBV3-1/TRBV3-2	TRBD1	TRBJ1-6	.	TGTGCCAGCAGGAGGGGGCAAAATTCACCCCTCCACTTT	CASRRGQNSPLHF
TRBV9	.	TRBJ2-2	.	TGTGCCAGCAGCAGAGAATTGGCCGGGGAGCTGTTTTTT	CASSRELAGELFF
TRBV7-9	.	TRBJ1-3	.	TGTGCCAGCACCCTAGAGGGGGTCGGAAACACCATATATTTT	CASTLEGVGNTIYF
TRBV5-1	.	TRBJ1-5	.	TGCGCCAGCAGCTTGGGACAGGATAGCAATCAGCCCCAGCATTTT	CASSLGQDSNQPQHF
TRBV18	TRBD1	TRBJ1-1	.	TGTGCCACACGACAGGGTTTGAACACTGAAGCTTTCTTT	CATRQGLNTEAFF
TRBV12-3/TRBV12-4	TRBD1	TRBJ1-2	.	TGTGCCAGCAGATCCCGACAGGGCTATGGCTACACCTTC	CASRSRQGYGYTF
TRBV24-1	TRBD2	TRBJ2-4	.	TGTGCCACCGGAGCGGGGGGACTGTTAAACATTCAGTACTTC	CATGAGGLLNIQYF
TRBV29-1	.	TRBJ2-1	.	TGCAGCGTTGTTCGAGGGGGGGGCTCCTACAATGAGCAGTTCTTC	CSVVRGGGSYNEQFF
TRBV5-1	TRBD1	TRBJ2-5	.	TGCGCCAGCAGCCCAGGGACAGTTGAGACCCAGTACTTC	CASSPGTVETQYF
TRBV7-9	.	TRBJ1-4	.	TGTGCCAGCAGCCCTGGCGGGGGTGGCGAAAAACTGTTTTTT	CASSPGGGGEKLFF
TRBV6-5	.	TRBJ1-2	.	TGTGCCAGCAGTTACTCAGGGACAAGGGGCGGCTACACCTTC	CASSYSGTRGGYTF
TRBV18	TRBD1	TRBJ1-2	.	TGTGCCAGCTCACCCCGCGGGACAGGGGACTATGGCTACACCTTC	CASSPRGTGDYGYTF
TRBV29-1	.	TRBJ1-5	.	TGCAGCGTTGGAACAGGCGGTGGTCAGCCCCAGCATTTT	CSVGTGGGQPQHF
TRBV28	TRBD2	TRBJ2-7	.	TGTGCCAGCAGTTTGACTAGCGGGGGATCCTACGAGCAGTACTTC	CASSLTSGGSYEQYF
TRBV7-9	.	TRBJ1-6	.	TGTGCCAGCAGCCCAGGGGTTTTAGATTCACCCCTCCACTTT	CASSPGVLDSPLHF
TRBV6-1	.	TRBJ1-2	.	TGTGCCAGCAGTGAAGCAGGCTACAGGGTTGGCGGCTACACCTTC	CASSEAGYRVGGYTF
TRBV15	.	TRBJ2-5	.	TGTGCCACCAGCAGAGCTTCGGAAGAGACCCAGTACTTC	CATSRASEETQYF
TRBV29-1	.	TRBJ1-5	.	TGCAGCGCCCGGGTAGGCAATCAGCCCCAGCATTTT	CSARVGNQPQHF
TRBV16	TRBD2	TRBJ2-7	.	TGTGCCAGCAGCCAATCCGGGGGGGACGAGCAGTACTTC	CASSQSGGDEQYF
TRBV27	.	TRBJ2-3	.	TGTGCCAGCAGCCCCTGGGGGACTACAGATACGCAGTATTTT	CASSPWGTTDTQYF
TRBV9	.	TRBJ1-2	.	TGTGCCAGCAGCCCCCAATTCGAGGGTGCTTTCGCCTGCACCTTC	CASSPQFEGAFACTF
TRBV6-5	.	TRBJ1-2	few	TGTGCCAGCAGCGCGACAGCTAACTATGGCTACACCTTC	CASSATANYGYTF
TRBV6-5	.	TRBJ2-3	.	TGTGCCAGCAGTCAGAGGACAGTCACAGATACGCAGTATTTT	CASSQRTVTDTQYF
TRBV2	TRBD1	TRBJ1-1	.	TGTGCCAGCAGAGTTACAGGGGGAGGAACTGAAGCTTTCTTT	CASRVTGGGTEAFF
TRBV30	TRBD1	TRBJ2-7	few	TGTGCCTGGAGTCCACAGACAGGGATGAGCTCCTACGAGCAGTACTTC	CAWSPQTGMSSYEQYF
TRBV11-2	.	TRBJ1-1	.	TGTGCCAGCAGCTTAGATGGAGCTGAAGCTTTCTTT	CASSLDGAEAFF
TRBV18	.	TRBJ1-6	.	TGTGCCAGCTCACCGCCGGGGAGTTCCTATAATTCACCCCTCCACTTT	CASSPPGSSYNSPLHF
TRBV6-5	.	TRBJ1-1	.	TGTGCCAGCATCAAGTCGAGGGACACTGAAGCTTTCTTT	CASIKSRDTEAFF
TRBV27	TRBD1	TRBJ1-2	.	TGTGCCAGCAGCATAACCGGACAGGGACGCTATGGCTACACCTTC	CASSITGQGRYGYTF
TRBV6-5	.	TRBJ1-2	.	TGTGCCAGCATTACGCGGGGGGATGCCTATGGCTACACCTTC	CASITRGDAYGYTF
TRBV18	TRBD1	TRBJ1-5	.	TGTGCCAGCTCATTATTCGCGACAGGGGCCGTTACTCAGCCCCAGCATTTT	CASSLFATGAVTQPQHF
TRBV9	.	TRBJ2-7	.	TGTGCCAGCAGCTCATCTAGGGGCGAGCAGTACTTC	CASSSSRGEQYF
TRBV27	.	TRBJ1-4	.	TGTGCCAGCAGTTTGCAGGCAACTAATGAAAAACTGTTTTTT	CASSLQATNEKLFF
TRBV5-4	.	TRBJ2-5	.	TGTGCCAGCAGCTATACAAGTCAAGAGACCCAGTACTTC	CASSYTSQETQYF
TRBV5-1	.	TRBJ2-1	.	TGCGCCAGCAGCTTGGTTGGGGTCAGGGCAACCAAAAATGAGCAGTTCTTC	CASSLVGVRATKNEQFF
TRBV4-2	TRBD2	TRBJ2-7	once	TGTGCCAGCAGCCGAGAAGCGGGGGGCGAGCAGTACTTC	CASSREAGGEQYF
TRBV7-8	TRBD2	TRBJ2-7	few	TGTGCCAGCAGCCCTAGAGGGGGAACTAGCGGGTCCCTCTCCTACGAGCAGTACTTC	CASSPRGGTSGSLSYEQYF
TRBV6-6	TRBD1	TRBJ2-7	.	TGTGCCAGCACCATGGGACAGGGCACATACGAGCAGTACTTC	CASTMGQGTYEQYF
TRBV3-1/TRBV3-2	TRBD2	TRBJ2-3	.	TGTGCCAGCAGCCAAGCCCTTTGGGCGGGGGGGTTCACAGATACGCAGTATTTT	CASSQALWAGGFTDTQYF
TRBV19	.	TRBJ2-3	few	TGTGCCAGTAGTATCTCCCGCACAGATACGCAGTATTTT	CASSISRTDTQYF
TRBV2	TRBD2	TRBJ2-3	.	TGTGCCAGCAGCCGAGCACTAGCGGGTGGAACAGATACGCAGTATTTT	CASSRALAGGTDTQYF
TRBV7-8	.	TRBJ1-5	once	TGTGCCAGCAGCTTAGGGGCAGCAGGGATTAGCAATCAGCCCCAGCATTTT	CASSLGAAGISNQPQHF
TRBV10-2	TRBD1	TRBJ1-4	few	TGCGCCAGCAGTGAGTCACTCCAGGGGGGAAAACTGTTTTTT	CASSESLQGGKLFF
TRBV4-2	TRBD1	TRBJ1-5	.	TGTGCCAGCAGCCCCTCTGGACAGGGCGTTCAGCCCCAGCATTTT	CASSPSGQGVQPQHF
TRBV27	TRBD1	TRBJ1-4	.	TGTGCCAGTATGGACAGGGCCTATGAAAAACTGTTTTTT	CASMDRAYEKLFF
TRBV24-1	.	TRBJ1-5	.	TGTGCCACCGCGGGGGGGAGCAATCAGCCCCAGCATTTT	CATAGGSNQPQHF
TRBV28	TRBD1	TRBJ2-7	.	TGTGCCAGCAGGGCCAGAGACAGGGGCTCCTACGAGCAGTACTTC	CASRARDRGSYEQYF
TRBV7-3	.	TRBJ2-3	.	TGTGCCAGCAGCCTAATCGGGGGAGATACGCAGTATTTT	CASSLIGGDTQYF
TRBV7-6	TRBD2	TRBJ2-1	.	TGTGCCAGCAGCAGTAGCGGGGGGTCCTACAATGAGCAGTTCTTC	CASSSSGGSYNEQFF
TRBV29-1	TRBD1	TRBJ2-7	.	TGCAGCGTTGTTCCCTGGACAGGGGGCTCCGAGCAGTACTTC	CSVVPWTGGSEQYF